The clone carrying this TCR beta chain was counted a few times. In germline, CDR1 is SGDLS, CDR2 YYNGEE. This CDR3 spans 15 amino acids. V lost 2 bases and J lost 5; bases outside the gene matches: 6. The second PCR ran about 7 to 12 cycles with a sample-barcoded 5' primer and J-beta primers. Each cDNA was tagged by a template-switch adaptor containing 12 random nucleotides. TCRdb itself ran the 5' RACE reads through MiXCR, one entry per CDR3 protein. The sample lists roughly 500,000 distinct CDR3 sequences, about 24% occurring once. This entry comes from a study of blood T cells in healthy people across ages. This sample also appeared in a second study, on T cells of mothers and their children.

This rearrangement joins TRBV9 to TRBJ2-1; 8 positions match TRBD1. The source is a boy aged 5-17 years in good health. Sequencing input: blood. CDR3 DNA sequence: TGTGCCAGCAGCGTTTCGACAGGGGTGAACAATGAGCAGTTCTTC. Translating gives CASSVSTGVNNEQFF.